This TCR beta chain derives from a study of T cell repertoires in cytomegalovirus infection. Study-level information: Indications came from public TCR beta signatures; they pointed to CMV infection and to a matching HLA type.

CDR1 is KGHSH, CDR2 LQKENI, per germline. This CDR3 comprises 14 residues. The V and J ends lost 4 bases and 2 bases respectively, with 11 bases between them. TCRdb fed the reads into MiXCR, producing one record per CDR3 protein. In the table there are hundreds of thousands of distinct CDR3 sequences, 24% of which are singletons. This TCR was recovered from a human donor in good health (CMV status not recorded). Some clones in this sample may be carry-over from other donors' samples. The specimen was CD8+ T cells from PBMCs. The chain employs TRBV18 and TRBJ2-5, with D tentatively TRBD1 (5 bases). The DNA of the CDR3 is TGTGCCAGCTCACTACGACAGTCTCAAGAGACCCAGTACTTC. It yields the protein CASSLRQSQETQYF.